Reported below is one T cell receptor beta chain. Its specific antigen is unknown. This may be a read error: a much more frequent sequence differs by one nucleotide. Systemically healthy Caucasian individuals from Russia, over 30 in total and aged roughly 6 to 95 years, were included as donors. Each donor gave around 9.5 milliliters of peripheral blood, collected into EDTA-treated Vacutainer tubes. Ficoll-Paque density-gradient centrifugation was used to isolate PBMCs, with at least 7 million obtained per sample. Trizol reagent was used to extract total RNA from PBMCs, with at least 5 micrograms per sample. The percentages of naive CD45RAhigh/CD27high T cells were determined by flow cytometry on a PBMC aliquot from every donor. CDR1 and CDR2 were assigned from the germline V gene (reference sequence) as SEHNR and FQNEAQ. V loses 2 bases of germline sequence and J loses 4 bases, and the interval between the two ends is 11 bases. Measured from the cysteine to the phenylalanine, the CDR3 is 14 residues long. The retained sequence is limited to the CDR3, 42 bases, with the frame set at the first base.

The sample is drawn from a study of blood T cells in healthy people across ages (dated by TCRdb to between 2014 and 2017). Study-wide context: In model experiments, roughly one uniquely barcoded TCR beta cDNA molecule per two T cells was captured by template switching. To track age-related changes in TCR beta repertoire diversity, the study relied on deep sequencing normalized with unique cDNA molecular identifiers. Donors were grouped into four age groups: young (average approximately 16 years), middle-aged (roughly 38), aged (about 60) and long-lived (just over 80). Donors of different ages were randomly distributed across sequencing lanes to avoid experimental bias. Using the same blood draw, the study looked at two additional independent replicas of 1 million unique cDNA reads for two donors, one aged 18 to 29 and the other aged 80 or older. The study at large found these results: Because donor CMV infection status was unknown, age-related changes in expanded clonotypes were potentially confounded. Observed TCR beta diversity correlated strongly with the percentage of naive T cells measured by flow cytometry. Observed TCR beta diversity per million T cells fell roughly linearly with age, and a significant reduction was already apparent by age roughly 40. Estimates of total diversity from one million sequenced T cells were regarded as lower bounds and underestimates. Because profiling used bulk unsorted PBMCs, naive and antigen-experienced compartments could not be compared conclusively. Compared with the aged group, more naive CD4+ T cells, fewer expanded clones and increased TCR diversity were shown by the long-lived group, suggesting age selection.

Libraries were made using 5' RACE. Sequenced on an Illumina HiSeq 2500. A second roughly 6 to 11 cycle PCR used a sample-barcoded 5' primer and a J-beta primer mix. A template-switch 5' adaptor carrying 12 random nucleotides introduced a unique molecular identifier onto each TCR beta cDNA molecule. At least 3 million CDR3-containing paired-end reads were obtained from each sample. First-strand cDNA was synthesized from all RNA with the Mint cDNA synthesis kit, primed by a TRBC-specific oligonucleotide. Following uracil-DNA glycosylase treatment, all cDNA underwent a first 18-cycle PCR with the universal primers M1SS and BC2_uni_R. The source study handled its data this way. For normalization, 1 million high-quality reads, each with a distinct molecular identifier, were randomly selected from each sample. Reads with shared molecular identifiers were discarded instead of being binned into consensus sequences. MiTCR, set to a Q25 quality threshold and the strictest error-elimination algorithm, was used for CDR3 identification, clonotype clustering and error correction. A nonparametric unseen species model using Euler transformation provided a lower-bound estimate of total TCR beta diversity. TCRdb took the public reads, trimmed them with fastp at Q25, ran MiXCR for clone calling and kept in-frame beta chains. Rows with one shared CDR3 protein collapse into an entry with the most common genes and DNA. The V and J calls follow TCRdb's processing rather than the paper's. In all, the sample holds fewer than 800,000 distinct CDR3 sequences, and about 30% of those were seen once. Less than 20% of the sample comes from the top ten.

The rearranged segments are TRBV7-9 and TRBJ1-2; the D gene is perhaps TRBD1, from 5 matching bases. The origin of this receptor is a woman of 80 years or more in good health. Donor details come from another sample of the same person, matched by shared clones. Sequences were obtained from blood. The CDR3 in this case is CASSLSMGVYGYTF. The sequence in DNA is TGTGCCAGCAGCTTATCGATGGGGGTCTATGGCTACACCTTC.